The TCR beta chain described here comes from a study of cytomegalovirus exposure and HLA in healthy donors (dated by TCRdb to the late 2010s). With respect to the entire study: An earlier analysis of about 560 of the donors reported about 260 Gb of sequence data and around 110 million unique TCR beta sequences obtained from about 179 million T cells. About 330 gigabases of sequencing data and around 85 million unique TCR sequences made up an early release that covered 500 to 700 HLA-typed donors. Of the 300 to 500 genotyped donors, over 80% were placed in the genetic ancestry cluster associated with self-reported Caucasian donors. The study aimed to test whether cataloging public T cell receptors could reveal signatures of past pathogen exposure. The T cell repertoires of 666 subjects were profiled by immunosequencing and related to cytomegalovirus serostatus. In addition to the first cohort of about 650 subjects, a separate validation cohort of 120 different subjects was used. The study combined high-throughput TCR immunosequencing, statistical association of individual TCRs with disease status, and machine learning to predict cytomegalovirus infection status. A later analysis re-examined previously published TCR beta repertoires from 610 or so donors and added high-resolution HLA genotyping to investigate patterns of TCR occurrence. In the later analysis, no new phenotypic data were used to find candidate immune exposures; instead, reliance was placed on TCR beta sequences and their occurrence across donors. An earlier analysis of fewer than 750 of the donors used high-throughput TCR beta sequencing to judge whether each TCR beta V gene segment behaved as functional or pseudogenic. Donor age, sex, ethnicity and CMV serostatus were compiled alongside the repertoire data. A later genetic analysis used genome-wide SNP genotypes for about 60% of the roughly 670 donors, treating that subset as a discovery cohort. Every discovery cohort repertoire had been produced on one sequencing platform. HLA typing covered class I and class II loci at four-digit resolution. Typing coverage varied by locus: about 629-640 donors for A, B, C, DRB1 and DQB1; under 550 for DQA1; over 600 for DPA1; under 490 for DPB1. Roughly five DR-DQ haplotypes were treated as single units for association and clustering because of strong linkage in the cohort. Among around 400 genotyped donors of the cohort, an average of roughly 230,000 unique TCR beta nucleotide sequences was sequenced per donor, of which 15% to 20% were non-productive. The paper as a whole reports these results and caveats: A later analysis reported that several top co-occurrence clusters appeared linked to parvovirus B19, influenza, CMV and Epstein-Barr virus. A later analysis associated about 17,000 TCR beta sequences with specific HLA alleles at a false discovery rate of 0.05. Some IMGT-functional V segments, including TRBV6-2 and TRBV6-3, could not be distinguished by the 87-base-pair reads and were therefore excluded. V-gene and J-gene trimming of TCR beta chains was associated with a missense DCLRE1C variant in a later genetic analysis, and the association was replicated in an independent cohort. Compared with the roughly 710-donor mean, donors in an Asian-associated ancestry cluster had fewer N-insertions in productive TCRs, according to a later genetic analysis. In a later analysis, HLA-associated TCR beta chains were found to be more clonally expanded and to have lower generation probabilities than equally common non-associated chains. The study gave a list of under 200 TCR beta chains associated with cytomegalovirus. Linkage disequilibrium might explain the correlated functional status among segregating V segments, but an unknown experimental factor could not be excluded. A later analysis found that most CMV-associated TCR beta chains appeared HLA-restricted, with HLA associations seemingly driven largely by CMV exposure. According to the authors, the approach could potentially be generalized to other disease states and immunological phenotypes. The cohort was sequenced for TCR beta chains only, and without alpha or paired-chain data the features that could be detected were limited. CMV serostatus was the only immune exposure information available for the cohort. While some public TCRs were present in many individuals, most TCR sequences turned up only very rarely across donors. A few of the identified cytomegalovirus-associated TCR beta chains were confirmed in vitro to be specific for cytomegalovirus antigens. A further reported finding was that TCR beta sequences accurately predicted the HLA-A and HLA-B alleles for most subjects in the first cohort. Assigning TCR associations to individual alleles was difficult when HLA alleles, especially DR and DQ, strongly co-occurred. Because some donors lacked HLA typing at each locus, the association tests relied only on the typed subset. The sequencing pipeline was judged likely to have produced a cluster of highly shared sequence variants as a technical artifact. According to a later analysis, TCR association rates differed among HLA loci, with DRB1 alleles showing the most associated TCRs and HLA-C alleles showing the fewest. In both the original and validation cohorts, the classifier was reported to diagnose cytomegalovirus status with high specificity and sensitivity. An earlier analysis of approximately 570 of the donors showed that most TCR beta V segments appeared in productive rearrangements either about 90% or about 30% of the time, which broadly matched IMGT annotations. The earlier analysis of almost 600 of the donors excluded 15 to 20 rarely observed V segments, including chromosome 9 orphons, because counts were too low. The presence/absence analyses assumed that sequencing depth was roughly uniform across donors, and that assumption may not be true.

Based on the germline V gene, the CDR1 and CDR2 sequences are SGHTA and FQGTGA. CDR3 length: 17 amino acids, cysteine to phenylalanine. Solely the CDR3 DNA is kept, with 51 bases framed from the first base. V ends up 1 base short and J 4 bases short, with an unmatched junction base count of 11. The library came from the immunoSEQ multiplex PCR assay. The multiplex PCR relied on a mix of 60 forward primers for TCR Vbeta segments and 13 reverse primers for TCR Jbeta segments. The CDR3 region of rearranged TCR beta genes was amplified from genomic DNA by a multiplex PCR assay. The amplified TCR beta libraries were sequenced on the Illumina HiSeq System as 87-base-pair reads. The published analysis was carried out like this. Across the 666 repertoires, a later analysis counted around 80 million unique TCR beta chains, 9.5 million to 13 million of which were shared by at least two donors. To remove PCR and sequencing errors, raw reads were error-corrected and collapsed into unique sequences using a nearest-neighbor algorithm that merged closely related sequences. To assign V, D and J gene segments, CDR3 sequences were aligned to IMGT reference sequences. For a sequence to be retained, a match of at least six nucleotides was required to both a V gene segment and a J gene segment. Rearrangements were called productive when the CDR3 lacked stop codons and stayed in frame with V and J; all others were non-productive. CDR3 was defined according to IMGT convention as the region running from the second conserved V-encoded cysteine to the conserved J-encoded phenylalanine. The earlier analysis of around 640 of the donors excluded sequences that lacked an unambiguous match to a single V gene segment. An earlier analysis of 550 to 650 of the donors classified V segments as functional when productive rearrangements were above 56.7% and as segregating when the standard deviation between donors was above 5%. A statistical classification framework was developed to diagnose cytomegalovirus status using the catalog of TCR beta chain sequences. In a later analysis, V and J genes were assigned by comparing TCR nucleotide sequences against IMGT/GENE-DB human TR gene sequences. The TCRdist pipeline was used in a later analysis to assign CDR3 sequences and most-parsimonious VDJ recombination scenarios. In a later analysis, each TCR beta chain was defined by its CDR3 amino acid sequence together with its V-gene family, and reads without a unique V-gene family were excluded. As a way to deal with suspected cross-contamination and a sequencing artifact, a later analysis dropped roughly 620 nucleotide sequences that were highly shared and had low generation probability. In a later analysis, a clonal expansion index for each public chain was calculated from normalized within-repertoire ranks of inferred template counts. Generation probabilities in a later analysis came from a VDJ recombination model fitted to out-of-frame rearrangements, and those results were checked against IGoR. In a later analysis, hypergeometric tests were used to score TCR-TCR, TCR-HLA and TCR-CMV co-occurrence, with a repertoire-size bias correction applied to TCR pairs. In a later analysis, false discovery rates were estimated by permuting HLA or CMV assignments 20 times. In a later analysis, co-occurring TCRs were grouped using DBSCAN, with TCRdist sequence similarity added in when clustering inside HLA-allele-positive subsets. For co-occurrence clustering, repertoires with fewer than 30,000 or more than 120,000 public chains were excluded, along with 4 to 6 repertoires with anomalous nucleotide sharing. The source is immuneACCESS, and TCRdb retained only in-frame sequences with V and J called. Part of the clones is not carried over; for the studies checked, unresolved V genes explain less than half of this, and the remainder is unexplained. The D gene and trimming were derived from the DNA, and the V and J assignments and clone size from that table. Present in this sample are some 140,000 clones, around 79% of which were seen just once. The ten largest make up 7.7% of the sample.

Remarks on this clone: Its antigen specificity is not known. Base quality data are lacking; no much larger clone is found one base away.

The cohort was made up of 666 healthy bone marrow donors. All cohort members were sampled while nominally healthy, although unrecorded immune exposures were likely present. The donor was CMV seropositive and belonged to the group of about 290 seropositive cohort members. A peripheral blood sample was collected from each donor, and TCR beta sequencing was performed on peripheral blood mononuclear cells. The Qiagen DNeasy Blood Extraction Kit was used to extract genomic DNA from the blood cell samples. The sample taken for sequencing was PBMCs. This clonotype was sampled from a man aged 30-40 years in good health and CMV-seropositive. The V and J genes are TRBV7-3 and TRBJ1-1; TRBD1 agrees with 8 junctional bases. The base sequence is TGTGCCAGCAGCTTAAAGGTTCAGGGGGCTAAGGGCACTGAAGCTTTCTTT. Its amino acids are CASSLKVQGAKGTEAFF.